This T cell receptor beta chain emerged from a study of regulatory T cells in long-lasting Graves disease (dated by TCRdb to the early 2020s). With respect to the entire study: Newly diagnosed Graves' disease patients had taken antithyroid drugs for less than 3 months. Patients with persistent Graves' disease were compared with patients with newly diagnosed Graves' disease using TCR sequencing and RNA sequencing of peripheral blood. The study was conducted in China and was registered as a clinical trial. A total of roughly 35 samples were covered by TCR sequencing, comprising approximately 13 persistent and roughly 20 newly diagnosed Graves' disease patients. The full study reports these points: Sequencing and analysis were limited to the TCR beta chain. As a limitation, the authors acknowledged that the small sample size may reduce accuracy. Compared with newly diagnosed patients, patients with persistent Graves' disease had lower TCR Shannon entropy and fewer highly expanded clones, which suggests clonal expansion. Because the primary lesion, thyroid tissue, could not be accessed, the study looked at peripheral blood alone. Preferential use of TRBV28, TRBJ1-2 and TRBJ2-5 was observed in persistent disease, whereas TRBV20-1 and TRBJ2-1 were favored in newly diagnosed disease. A larger number of public clonotypes was shared among persistent patients (around 2,500) than among newly diagnosed patients (roughly 930).

V loses 2 bases at its end and J loses 5 bases; junction bases beyond the gene matches: 0. Including the terminal cysteine and phenylalanine, the CDR3 comprises 14 residues. Of the read, only the CDR3 DNA is kept; its 42 bases are in frame from base 1. The germline V gene specifies KGHSH as CDR1 and LQKENI as CDR2. The time point label on this specimen signifies: newly diagnosed GD, antithyroid drugs for less than 3 months. For both TCR sequencing and RNA sequencing, RNA was extracted from PBMCs in TRIzol. The diagnosis of Graves' disease followed American Thyroid Association guidelines. Recruitment of patients was carried out at an endocrinology department in Xi'an, China. Each patient gave about 8.1 milliliters of peripheral blood, collected in an EDTA anticoagulant tube. Ficoll Paque Plus density gradient separation was used to isolate PBMCs, and no further T cell sorting was done. An Agilent 2100 Bioanalyzer and agarose gel were used to assess RNA quality, and a NanoDrop 2000 was used to measure RNA concentration.

To prepare the library, multiplex PCR was applied. The reads were generated on an Illumina HiSeq 4000. CDR3 regions were amplified by Arm-PCR with iRepertoire HTBI primers to construct TCR beta libraries. Before sequencing, the PCR products underwent gel purification. The authors processed their data as follows. Across samples, 62 TRBV and 13 to 15 TRBJ segments were identified and used for gene usage analysis of CDR3 amino acid clonotypes. COPE and FqMerger were used to merge filtered high-quality paired reads into contigs. BLAST was used to align contigs to IMGT TRBV, TRBD and TRBJ reference genes, with CDR3 defined following IMGT. Highly expanded clones were defined as clonotypes with a frequency above 0.1%. Shannon entropy served as the measure of repertoire diversity, while the Gini coefficient captured V-J evenness. Public clonotypes were defined as clonotypes shared by more than one individual. Using fastp at Q25 and MiXCR, TCRdb reprocessed the public reads and kept productive beta chains. Identical CDR3 protein sequences are pooled into one entry, listed with their most common genes and DNA. TCRdb's processing, not the study's, gives the V and J calls here. This sample is represented by 540,000 or so distinct CDR3 sequences; approximately 13% of them were singletons. Clones ranked in the top ten supply 10% of the sample.

This clonotype showed up many times. Its recognized antigen is unknown. Qualities for individual bases were not recorded, and no much larger clone is one base off. These data are also associated with another study on T cells in Graves' hyperthyroidism and ophthalmopathy. The second study reports: Graves' hyperthyroidism was defined as stable when no progression to ophthalmopathy occurred over 18 months of follow-up. Hyperthyroidism patients were newly diagnosed, with disease duration under 2 months, and aged 18 to 65 years. The study excluded patients with uncontrolled infections, other autoimmune diseases, pregnancy or lactation. Diagnoses were established on the basis of clinical symptoms, serum thyroxine and TRAb, thyroid ultrasound, and orbital computed tomography. The first round of RT-PCR for the TCR CDR3 was performed with the HTBI primer set and the Qiagen OneStep RT-PCR kit. Blood samples also contained most of the expanded thyroid clonotypes (frequency above 0.001), which suggests that blood repertoires may reflect thyroid immune responses. A 13 V-J signature model separated ophthalmopathy from stable hyperthyroidism, with over 85% sensitivity and just under 84% specificity in cross-validation and 80%/75% in testing. In validation, the model predicted progression to ophthalmopathy with about 71% sensitivity and less than 80% specificity, a median of 6.5 months before onset. TCR V-J signatures able to tell the groups apart were searched for in a discovery cohort of about a hundred patients, of whom approximately 40 had Graves' ophthalmopathy and about 60 had stable Graves' hyperthyroidism. Prospective prediction of ophthalmopathy was tested in an independent validation cohort consisting of 18 hyperthyroidism patients and some 16 patients who later progressed to ophthalmopathy. The roughly 100 discovery patients were randomly split 7:3 into training and test sets. The study also compared thyroid tissue and blood T-cell repertoires from five or six Graves' hyperthyroidism patients. Following sampling, methimazole starting at 30 mg daily was given to hyperthyroidism patients, and high-dose intravenous methylprednisolone was given to ophthalmopathy patients. Libraries were constructed in a second round of multiplex PCR, after which size selection and purification were performed. Libraries were sequenced paired-end with 100 bp reads on an Illumina HiSeq2000. SOAPnuke was used to process the raw data, with reads discarded if the reads contained adapters or uncalled bases, had a mean Phred below 15, or lacked an exact constant-primer or identifier match. COPE v1.2.5 was used to merge high-quality paired reads, and clonotypes were defined as unique nucleotide sequences. MiTCR v1.1 was used to align clonotypes to the IMGT TRBV, TRBD and TRBJ reference segments. Analysis was restricted to V-J combinations with a frequency above 0.0001, which covered 99% to 99.2% of repertoires. The TCS score was defined as the ratio of F50 (clonal expansion) to E x V (chaos), calculated using BLOSUM62-based TCRdist between CDR3 peptides within each V-J. Welch's t-statistics and random forest reduced fewer than 600 V-J features to about 13, which were used in a naive Bayes classifier (R e1071). Sample size was not statistically predetermined, and blinding of investigators to group allocation was not performed. The paper reports TCR Vbeta CDR3 sequencing of approximately 140 peripheral blood samples: some 41 ophthalmopathy, some 80 hyperthyroidism and around 17 progressor patients.

The rearrangement joined TRBV18 to TRBJ2-7; 13 bases in the middle match TRBD2. The TCR was taken from a man aged 25-45 years with Graves disease. Donor details come from another sample of the same person, matched by shared clones. Sequenced here: peripheral blood mononuclear cells (PBMCs), sampled at new diagnosis, from a patient treated with antithyroid drugs. DNA sequence: TGTGCCAGCTCACCAGGGACTAGCGGGAACGAGCAGTACTTC. This translates into CASSPGTSGNEQYF.